The clone carrying this T cell receptor (beta chain) was detected a few times. Germline CDR1 and CDR2: MNHEY and SMNVEV (reference sequence). CDR3 size: 14 residues. Trimming left V 4 bases short and J 5 bases short, with 14 bases between. TCRdb redid the calling of the 5' RACE reads with MiXCR, one entry per CDR3 protein. The table includes 60,000 or so distinct CDR3 sequences, roughly 13% detected once. This entry belongs to a study of early T cells in non-severe SARS-CoV-2 infection. The TCR was taken from an adult who was a healthcare worker with PCR-confirmed SARS-CoV-2 infection or an uninfected control (not recorded which). This sequence joins TRBV27 and TRBJ1-1; D remains unclear. Source material: whole blood. The CDR3 nucleotides read TGTGCCAGCAGTTGGGAGGCAGGTGGGACTGAAGCTTTCTTT. Its translation is CASSWEAGGTEAFF.